These T cell receptor beta chains were read from a single sample in a study of blood T cell repertoires in COVID-19. Measured with immunoSEQ multiplex PCR; TCRdb has only the in-frame clones, and not every one. The sample lists 450,000 or so clones; 89% were seen once. The sequencing input was peripheral blood. The receptors come from a man aged 18 to 35 with COVID-19, enrolled during active disease. Each CDR3 is given with its conserved first and last residue. The D gene is left open where the match is weak. Size is omitted from some rows. Given values are once, few, many or a class for expanded clones.

v_call,j_call,d_call,clone_size,cdr3_aa,cdr3_nt
TRBV19,TRBJ1-1,.,.,CASSREMRTEAFF,TGTGCCAGTAGCAGGGAAATGAGGACTGAAGCTTTCTTT
TRBV29-1,TRBJ2-5,.,.,CSPKGLDGTQYF,TGCAGCCCCAAGGGGTTAGATGGGACCCAGTACTTC
TRBV7-2,TRBJ2-1,TRBD2,many,CASSFQRGGQEQFF,TGTGCCAGCAGCTTCCAGCGGGGGGGCCAGGAGCAGTTCTTC
TRBV27,TRBJ2-1,.,.,CASSLIAARTDNEQFF,TGTGCCAGCAGTTTAATAGCGGCACGCACCGACAATGAGCAGTTCTTC
TRBV5-1,TRBJ2-6,TRBD2,.,CASSPWTSGVGASGANVLTF,TGCGCCAGCAGCCCGTGGACTAGCGGGGTAGGGGCGTCTGGGGCCAACGTCCTGACTTTC
TRBV7-3,TRBJ2-2,TRBD2,once,CASSLSGGDTGELFF,TGTGCCAGCAGCTTAAGCGGGGGTGACACCGGGGAGCTGTTTTTT
TRBV7-3,TRBJ1-6,.,.,CASSLDSSYNSPLHF,TGTGCCAGCAGCTTGGACAGCTCCTATAATTCACCCCTCCACTTT
TRBV20-1,TRBJ2-7,.,once,CSASDPGSPSYEQYF,TGCAGTGCTAGTGACCCCGGGTCACCATCCTACGAGCAGTACTTC
TRBV18,TRBJ2-7,TRBD2,.,CASSPNTGGPTYEQYF,TGTGCCAGCTCACCAAACACGGGGGGGCCCACCTACGAGCAGTACTTC
TRBV19,TRBJ1-2,.,.,CASSIDRTDNYGYTF,TGTGCCAGTAGTATAGACCGGACAGACAACTATGGCTACACCTTC
TRBV28,TRBJ2-3,.,.,CASSLSFRGLTDTQYF,TGTGCCAGCAGTTTATCCTTTCGCGGACTCACAGATACGCAGTATTTT
TRBV19,TRBJ2-5,.,.,CAPDPKRNQETQYF,TGTGCCCCCGACCCAAAGCGGAACCAAGAGACCCAGTACTTC
TRBV7-8,TRBJ2-5,.,.,CASSPMAGETQYF,TGTGCCAGCAGCCCGATGGCCGGGGAGACCCAGTACTTC
TRBV7-9,TRBJ2-3,TRBD2,.,CASSVRLAGDKDTQYF,TGTGCCAGCAGCGTTCGACTAGCGGGAGACAAAGATACGCAGTATTTT
TRBV14,TRBJ2-7,.,.,CASSQINRDLEQYF,TGTGCCAGCAGCCAAATTAACAGGGATCTCGAGCAGTACTTC
TRBV14,TRBJ1-2,.,.,CASSQPQGYGYTF,TGTGCCAGCAGCCAACCTCAGGGTTATGGCTACACCTTC
TRBV5-1,TRBJ2-2,.,.,CASISTRGNTGELFF,TGCGCCAGCATCTCGACTAGGGGGAACACCGGGGAGCTGTTTTTT
TRBV10-3,TRBJ1-1,.,.,CAISESGEAGRRTEAFF,TGTGCCATCAGTGAAAGTGGGGAGGCAGGGCGAAGAACTGAAGCTTTCTTT
TRBV15,TRBJ1-2,TRBD1,.,CATSRDYQGEGGYTF,TGTGCCACCAGCAGAGATTACCAGGGGGAAGGTGGCTACACCTTC
TRBV7-9,TRBJ2-5,.,.,CASSFTGWETQYF,TGTGCCAGCAGTTTTACAGGGTGGGAGACCCAGTACTTC
TRBV7-7,TRBJ2-5,TRBD2,.,CASSRTSGAAGTQYF,TGTGCCAGCAGCCGGACTAGCGGGGCCGCCGGGACCCAGTACTTC
TRBV2,TRBJ1-2,TRBD1,.,CASSDDRGSSHGYTF,TGTGCCAGCAGTGACGACAGGGGGTCGTCTCATGGCTACACCTTC
TRBV21-1,TRBJ2-7,.,.,CASSKFGVCGGSSYEQYF,TGTGCCAGCAGCAAATTTGGAGTCTGCGGGGGAAGCTCCTACGAGCAGTACTTC
TRBV11-2,TRBJ2-7,.,.,CASRDSNYEQYF,TGTGCCAGCAGGGACAGCAACTACGAGCAGTACTTC
TRBV19,TRBJ2-5,TRBD2,.,CASSPQRGQETQYF,TGTGCCAGTAGTCCGCAGCGGGGTCAGGAGACCCAGTACTTC
TRBV9,TRBJ1-3,TRBD1,once,CASSVTGQGVGNTIYF,TGTGCCAGCAGCGTAACGGGACAGGGGGTCGGAAACACCATATATTTT